These 31 T cell receptor beta chains were sequenced from one sample in a study of T cell responses to AZD1222 COVID-19 vaccine. Assay used: immunoSEQ multiplex PCR; TCRdb lists only in-frame clones, some missing. Of 99,000 or so clones listed, over 90% are singletons. This specimen was peripheral blood, taken on day 0 of AZD1222 vaccination. These TCRs come from an adult in good health.

The gene calls are TRBV6-5 and TRBJ2-7, with a tentative D call TRBD2 (6 bases). This CDR3 has 16 amino acids. Per the germline V gene, CDR1 is MNHEY and CDR2 is SVGAGI. Trimming cost V 2 bases and J 3 bases, with 17 bases left between them. CDR3 region: CASSYGTRGSFYEQYF. The CDR3 DNA reads as TGTGCCAGCAGTTACGGCACGCGGGGATCCTTCTACGAGCAGTACTTC.

V and J are TRBV2 and TRBJ1-1; D is unclear. This CDR3 contains 10 residues. Germline CDR1 and CDR2: SNHLY and FYNNEI. V lost 7 bases and J 10 bases, leaving 10 bases between the germline ends. CDR3 DNA: TGTGCCAGCAACCTACGACCAGCTTTCTTT. This gives the protein CASNLRPAFF.

The chain couples TRBV15 to TRBJ1-4; 8 positions match TRBD1. The CDR3 loop spans 15 amino acids. V shed 5 bases, J shed 7 bases, and the junction held 9 bases outside the gene matches. Germline values: CDR1 LNHNV, CDR2 YYDKDF (reference sequence). CDR3 nucleotides: TGTGCCACCAGCCGCGGAACAGGGGGTCGTGAAAAACTGTTTTTT. It specifies CATSRGTGGREKLFF. The complete variable domain, with remaining parts taken from reference TRBV15 and TRBJ1-4, reads DAMVIQNPRYQVTQFGKPVTLSCSQTLNHNVMYWYQQKSSQAPKLLFHYYDKDFNNEADTPDNFQSRRPNTSFCFLDIRSPGLGDTAMYLCATSRGTGGREKLFFGSGTQLSVL.

V gene TRBV28 combines with J gene TRBJ2-1; D is undetermined. CDR1 is MDHEN, CDR2 SYDVKM, per germline. V shed 6 bases and J shed 0 bases, with 12 bases lying between them. The CDR3 is 15 amino acids. CDR3 in amino acids: CASRHITDSYNEQFF. CDR3 in DNA: TGTGCCAGCAGGCACATAACAGACTCCTACAATGAGCAGTTCTTC.

This chain connects TRBV12-3 or TRBV12-4 to TRBJ2-5; D gene uncertain. This CDR3 region has 13 residues. Trimming shortened V by 2 bases and J by 5 bases, and 9 bases separated the two germline ends. CDR3: CASSLPPPETQYF. The CDR3 nucleotides read TGTGCCAGCAGTTTACCACCCCCGGAGACCCAGTACTTC.

The rearrangement uses TRBV13 and TRBJ1-1; no clear D. The germline V and J ends were trimmed by 7 bases and 3 bases, with 6 bases remaining between them. The CDR3 has 11 residues. Looked up from germline, CDR1 is PRHDT and CDR2 is FYEKMQ (reference sequence). The CDR3 protein is CASTFYTEAFF. CDR3 nucleotides: TGTGCCAGCACCTTCTACACTGAAGCTTTCTTT.

The chain carries TRBV6-5 and TRBJ1-5, with D unresolved. Trimming removed 2 bases from V and 5 bases from J, with 16 bases in between. CDR1 and CDR2 (germline): MNHEY, SVGAGI. The length of the CDR3 is 16 residues. The CDR3 nucleotides read TGTGCCAGCAGTTACCGGGCAGGCCGCGGGGATCAGCCCCAGCATTTT. It is translated as CASSYRAGRGDQPQHF.

This rearrangement joins TRBV24-1 to TRBJ1-2, with 10 bases fitting TRBD1. This CDR3 contains 16 residues. V shed 4 bases and J 4 bases; nucleotides not matched to a gene: 8. CDR1 is KGHDR and CDR2 is SFDVKD in the germline V gene. In nucleotides, the CDR3 is TGTGCCACCAGTGAAGGGACAGGGGCTCTTGGCTATGGCTACACCTTC. Translation: CATSEGTGALGYGYTF.

The genes are TRBV6-9 and TRBJ2-3; TRBD2 aligns across 8 bases. Germline CDR1 and CDR2: MNHGY and SVAAGI. Losses at the gene ends were 10 bases for V and 2 bases for J; bases not matched to a gene: 8. CDR3 length: 14 residues. The CDR3 loop is CAKCSGTVTDTQYF. In DNA, the CDR3 is TGTGCCAAGTGTAGCGGGACCGTCACAGATACGCAGTATTTT.

Details on this clone: The junction departs from germline at one end; a sequencing error may be responsible. The chain joins TRBV7-7 to TRBJ2-1; 7 bases are a match to TRBD2. This CDR3 has 15 residues. Germline lookup yields CDR1 SSHAT and CDR2 FNYEAQ (reference sequence). Written as DNA, the CDR3 is TGTGCTAGCAGCCCGCTAGCGGACATCTACAATGAGCAGTTCTTC. Translation: CASSPLADIYNEQFF. Together with reference TRBV7-7 and TRBJ2-1, the CDR3 gives the full variable domain: GAGVSQSPRYKVTKRGQDVTLRCDPISSHATLYWYQQALGQGPEFLTYFNYEAQPDKSGLPSDRFSAERPEGSISTLTIQRTEQRDSAMYRCASSPLADIYNEQFFGPGTRLTVL.

This clone was detected only a few times. The chain combines TRBV6-5 with TRBJ2-1, with TRBD2 identical over 8 bases. Losses at the gene ends were 8 bases for V and 0 bases for J; bases not matched to a gene: 3. The germline gives CDR1 MNHEY, CDR2 SVGAGI. CDR3 length: 14 amino acids. CDR3 in amino acids: CASGTRGSYNEQFF. CDR3 coding DNA: TGTGCCAGCGGGACTAGGGGCTCCTACAATGAGCAGTTCTTC.

The J gene is TRBJ1-2, the V gene TRBV19, with unresolved D. This CDR3 is built from 14 residues. Germline V gives CDR1 LNHDA, CDR2 SQIVND (reference sequence). V was cut by 3 bases and J by 6 bases, with 14 bases left in between. The CDR3, as DNA: TGTGCCAGTAGTATGCTGGGTTCGATAGATGGCTACACCTTC. It yields the protein CASSMLGSIDGYTF.

This clone was counted a single time. The chain uses TRBV4-1 and TRBJ2-3; 12 nucleotides align to TRBD2. Per germline, CDR1 MGHRA and CDR2 YSYEKL. There are 14 residues in the CDR3. With V trimmed by 8 bases and J by 0 bases, 0 bases remained unmatched. The CDR3 nucleotides are TGCGCCAGCGGGACTAGCGGGAGCACAGATACGCAGTATTTT. Its protein is CASGTSGSTDTQYF.

This chain connects TRBV18 to TRBJ1-4, with D maybe TRBD1 (5 bases). This CDR3 is 15 amino acids long. Germline V gives CDR1 KGHSH, CDR2 LQKENI. V lost 3 bases to trimming and J lost 4 bases, with 12 bases between them. The CDR3 region is CASSPINRINEKLFF. Here the CDR3 DNA reads TGTGCCAGCTCACCCATTAACAGGATTAATGAAAAACTGTTTTTT. Full variable domain (outside the CDR3, taken from reference TRBV18 and TRBJ1-4): NAGVMQNPRHLVRRRGQEARLRCSPMKGHSHVYWYRQLPEEGLKFMVYLQKENIIDESGMPKERFSAEFPKEGPSILRIQQVVRGDSAAYFCASSPINRINEKLFFGSGTQLSVL.

This clone was observed once. CDR3 amino acids: CASSPLAGDNNEQFF. In DNA, the CDR3 is TGTGCCAGCTCACCTCTAGCGGGAGATAACAATGAGCAGTTCTTC. The chain has TRBV18 and TRBJ2-1; 10 bases are shared with TRBD2. The J segment lost 5 bases and the V segment lost 3 bases, leaving 4 bases of the junction unmatched. Germline V gene sequence: CDR1 KGHSH, CDR2 LQKENI. The CDR3 contains 15 residues.

The genes are TRBV5-1 and TRBJ2-7; 9 positions match TRBD1. Germline trimming cut 4 bases from V and 6 bases from J; bases unmatched to any gene: 8. There are 14 residues in the CDR3. Per the germline V gene, CDR1 is SGHRS and CDR2 is YFSETQ. The CDR3 is CASSPSGQGGEQYF. Written as DNA, the CDR3 is TGCGCCAGCAGCCCCTCGGGACAGGGAGGCGAGCAGTACTTC.

V gene TRBV5-1 combines with J gene TRBJ2-1; D is possibly TRBD2 (5 bases). V was trimmed by 6 bases and J by 0 bases, leaving 7 bases between them. Germline V CDR1 and CDR2: SGHRS, YFSETQ. This CDR3 comprises 13 residues. The DNA of the CDR3 is TGCGCCAGCAAAGCGGCCTCCTACAATGAGCAGTTCTTC. Translated, it gives CASKAASYNEQFF.

The V and J genes are TRBV11-1 and TRBJ2-1; 7 bases line up with TRBD1. The ends lost 5 bases at V and 14 bases at J; junction bases unmatched: 9. This CDR3 spans 12 amino acids. Germline loops: CDR1 SGHAT, CDR2 FQDESV (reference sequence). The CDR3 sequence: CASSPRQGLKFF. The CDR3 DNA reads as TGTGCCAGCAGCCCACGACAGGGCTTGAAGTTCTTC.

The chain is built from TRBV4-2 and TRBJ1-5; D may be TRBD1 (5 bases). Germline-derived CDR1 and CDR2 are LGHNA and YNFKEQ. The CDR3 covers 18 residues. Trimming removed 1 base at V and 5 bases at J, with 21 bases between. The CDR3 reads CASSQVRQGPFIHQPQHF. The CDR3 bases are TGTGCCAGCAGCCAAGTTCGGCAGGGCCCCTTTATCCATCAGCCCCAGCATTTT.

Comment on this clone: At the DNA level, this CDR3 is encoded by other sequences in the same sample as well. The chain joins TRBV29-1 to TRBJ1-2; no reliable D call. Germline V CDR1 and CDR2: SQVTM, ANQGSEA. Trimming left V 1 base short and J 7 bases short, with 13 bases between. This CDR3 is 13 amino acids long. CDR3 bases: TGCAGCGTTGAAGTCGGATCTTCGGGTGGCTACACCTTC. Protein: CSVEVGSSGGYTF.

V gene TRBV12-3 or TRBV12-4 combines with J gene TRBJ2-1, with D uncertain. Trimming shortened V by 7 bases and J by 8 bases, and 15 bases separated the two germline ends. The CDR3 is 13 residues long. Written as DNA, the CDR3 is TGTGCCAGCACCCCGGGTAGCTCAGATGAGCAGTTCTTC. Translating gives CASTPGSSDEQFF.

This clone was detected once. The chain recombines TRBV24-1 with TRBJ1-5, with 8 bases matching TRBD1. From germline, CDR1 is KGHDR and CDR2 SFDVKD. Trimming cost V 2 bases and J 5 bases; bases outside gene matches: 4. This CDR3 region has 15 residues. CDR3 region: CATSDSTGVDQPQHF. CDR3 in DNA: TGTGCCACCAGTGATTCGACAGGGGTCGATCAGCCCCAGCATTTT.

The chain combines TRBV6-5 with TRBJ2-1; no reliable D call. Germline CDR1 and CDR2: MNHEY and SVGAGI. The CDR3 length is 12 residues. V gave up 7 bases and J gave up 3 bases, with 7 bases separating them. The CDR3 sequence is CASNLHYNEQFF. The CDR3, as DNA: TGTGCCAGCAATTTACACTACAATGAGCAGTTCTTC.

The J gene is TRBJ1-2, the V gene TRBV5-1; 7 bases align to TRBD1. The CDR3 is 16 amino acids. The germline gives CDR1 SGHRS, CDR2 YFSETQ. V shed 4 bases, J shed 4 bases, and the junction held 13 bases outside the gene matches. The CDR3, as DNA: TGCGCCAGCAGCCTCAACCGGGACAGCAGGGGCTATGGCTACACCTTC. Protein: CASSLNRDSRGYGYTF.

The genes are TRBV27 and TRBJ1-2; D uncertain. CDR3 size: 13 residues. Trimming removed 3 bases from V and 4 bases from J, with 9 bases in between. Germline V gives CDR1 MNHEY, CDR2 SMNVEV (reference sequence). Here the CDR3 reads CASSLKSGYGYTF. The CDR3 DNA reads as TGTGCCAGCAGTTTGAAGTCCGGCTATGGCTACACCTTC.

CDR3 nucleotide sequence: TGTGCCAGCAGCCGTCAGGGAGCCGGGGAGCTGTTTTTT. The encoded protein is CASSRQGAGELFF. J is TRBJ2-2 and V is TRBV13, with D perhaps assigned TRBD1 or TRBD2 (5 bases each). Trimming left V 5 bases short and J 6 bases short, with 10 bases between. This CDR3 comprises 13 residues. Germline CDR1 and CDR2: PRHDT and FYEKMQ (reference sequence).

The V call is TRBV2, the J call TRBJ1-2; 9 positions agree with TRBD1. Germline CDR1 SNHLY, CDR2 FYNNEI. Trimming took 8 bases from V and 5 from J; bases not matched to a gene: 15. The CDR3 spans 16 residues. Here the CDR3 reads CASAGQGDFSRYGYTF. The DNA for the CDR3 is TGTGCCAGCGCGGGACAGGGTGATTTCTCTCGATATGGCTACACCTTC.

The V call is TRBV3-1 (or the pseudogene TRBV3-2), the J call TRBJ2-5; possible D gene TRBD2, 6 bases. Germline lookup yields CDR1 LGHDT and CDR2 YNNKEL (reference sequence). The CDR3 has 15 amino acids. Trimming shortened V by 1 base and J by 3 bases, and 12 bases separated the two germline ends. In DNA, the CDR3 is TGTGCCAGCAGCCAAGGGGCGGGGCTAGAAGAGACCCAGTACTTC. Protein product: CASSQGAGLEETQYF.

This sequence joins TRBV15 and TRBJ1-6; TRBD1 aligns across 7 bases. The CDR3 totals 15 residues. The V and J ends lost 0 bases and 10 bases, in that order; junction bases with no gene match: 6. The V gene's germline CDR1 is LNHNV and CDR2 YYDKDF (reference sequence). CDR3 nucleotide sequence: TGTGCCACCAGCAGAGATAAGGGGGCGGGATCACCCCTCCACTTT. Translation: CATSRDKGAGSPLHF.

This chain connects TRBV5-1 to TRBJ2-5, with TRBD2 matching over 9 bases. This CDR3 is built from 15 residues. Germline V gives CDR1 SGHRS, CDR2 YFSETQ. V dropped 0 bases and J dropped 2; count of bases not matched to a gene: 2. The CDR3 sequence: CASSLETSGQETQYF. The CDR3 DNA is TGCGCCAGCAGCTTGGAGACTAGCGGACAAGAGACCCAGTACTTC. Using reference TRBV5-1 and TRBJ2-5 for the parts outside the CDR3, the full variable domain is KAGVTQTPRYLIKTRGQQVTLSCSPISGHRSVSWYQQTPGQGLQFLFEYFSETQRNKGNFPGRFSGRQFSNSRSEMNVSTLELGDSALYLCASSLETSGQETQYFGPGTRLLVL.

This chain links TRBV5-1 with TRBJ1-5, with 7 positions matching TRBD1. V gave up 5 bases and J gave up 4 bases; unmatched junction bases: 6. Per germline, CDR1 SGHRS and CDR2 YFSETQ. The CDR3 is 14 residues long. The CDR3 protein is CASSYGTANQPQHF. CDR3 in DNA: TGCGCCAGCAGTTATGGGACAGCTAATCAGCCCCAGCATTTT.